This TCR beta chain comes out of a study of resident and recirculating memory T cells in vitiligo. Study outcomes and limitations: Different lesions suggested infiltration by different T cell clones.

The CDR3 is 17 amino acids. The V gene lost 0 bases and the J gene lost 5 bases, with 17 bases spanning the gap. Germline-derived CDR1 and CDR2 are ENHRY and SYGVKD. This clone was observed a single time. The antigen remains unidentified. This table comes from immunoSEQ multiplex PCR, and its TCRdb copy is limited to in-frame clones, with some not included. The sample includes tens of thousands of clones, under 95% of them seen just once. The sample comprised blood. The sequence came from a male donor with vitiligo. The chain uses TRBV10-3 and TRBJ2-4; TRBD2 is a possible D gene (5 bases). For the CDR3, the DNA is TGTGCCATCAGTGAGTCGACGGGGTCTGCGCGTGAAAACATTCAGTACTTC. It is translated as CAISESTGSARENIQYF.